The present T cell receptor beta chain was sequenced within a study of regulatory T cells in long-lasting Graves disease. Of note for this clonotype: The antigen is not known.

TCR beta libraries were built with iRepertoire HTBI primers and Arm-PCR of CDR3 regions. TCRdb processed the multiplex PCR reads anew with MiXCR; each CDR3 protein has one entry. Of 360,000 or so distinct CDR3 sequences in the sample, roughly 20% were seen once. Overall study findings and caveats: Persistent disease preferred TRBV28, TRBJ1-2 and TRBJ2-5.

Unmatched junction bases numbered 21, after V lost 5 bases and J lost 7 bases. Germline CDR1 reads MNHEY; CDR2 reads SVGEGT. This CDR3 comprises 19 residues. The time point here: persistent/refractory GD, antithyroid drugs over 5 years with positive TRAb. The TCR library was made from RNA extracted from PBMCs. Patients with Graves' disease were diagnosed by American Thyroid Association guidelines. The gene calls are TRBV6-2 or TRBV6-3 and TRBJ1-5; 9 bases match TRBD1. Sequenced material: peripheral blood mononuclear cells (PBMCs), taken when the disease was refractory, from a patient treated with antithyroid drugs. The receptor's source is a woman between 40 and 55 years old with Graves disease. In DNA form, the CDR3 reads TGTGCCAGCAGTCGGAAGCCCCCGGGACAGGGACCACCAAACCAGCCCCAGCATTTT. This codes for CASSRKPPGQGPPNQPQHF.